Each of the 21 T cell receptor beta chains below was sequenced from the same sample in a study of CD8 T cells in Susac syndrome. Random hexamers primed reverse transcription of roughly 0.45 to 1 ug RNA. TCRdb passed the immunoSEQ multiplex PCR reads through MiXCR, listing each CDR3 protein once. The sample contains 150,000 to 250,000 distinct CDR3 sequences, roughly 95% of which appear only once. The sample comprised CD4+ T cells from PBMCs. Every receptor here comes from a human donor with multiple sclerosis.

This clonotype was seen a few times. The CDR3 loop is CASSLARARGTEAFF. CDR3 nucleotide sequence: TGTGCCAGCAGCTTGGCTCGGGCGCGGGGAACTGAAGCTTTCTTT. The chain recombines TRBV3-1 with TRBJ1-1; D remains unclear. This CDR3 is built from 15 residues. The germline V gene encodes CDR1 LGHDT and CDR2 YNNKEL (reference sequence). V was cut by 5 bases and J by 5 bases, with 18 bases left in between. The complete variable domain, with remaining parts taken from reference TRBV3-1 and TRBJ1-1, reads DTAVSQTPKYLVTQMGNDKSIKCEQNLGHDTMYWYKQDSKKFLKIMFSYNNKELIINETVPNRFSPKSPDKAHLNLHINSLELGDSAVYFCASSLARARGTEAFFGQGTRLTVV.

The chain couples TRBV3-1 to TRBJ2-1, with TRBD2 as a possible D gene (5 bases). Deletions cut 4 bases from V and 3 bases from J, with 16 bases between. This CDR3 comprises 16 residues. CDR1 and CDR2 from the germline V gene are LGHDT and YNNKEL (reference sequence). This chain's CDR3 is CASSLKSGLGYNEQFF. The CDR3 region has the DNA TGTGCCAGCAGCCTTAAGTCGGGGTTGGGCTACAATGAGCAGTTCTTC.

This chain connects TRBV20-1 to TRBJ2-1, with 9 bases aligning to TRBD2. This CDR3 is built from 16 residues. V was pared by 0 bases and J by 4 bases, with 7 bases of the junction left unmatched. Germline loops: CDR1 DFQATT, CDR2 SNEGSKA (reference sequence). CDR3: CSARDLPSGVYNEQFF. In DNA, the CDR3 is TGCAGTGCTAGAGATCTCCCTAGCGGGGTATACAATGAGCAGTTCTTC.

Written as DNA, the CDR3 is TGCAGCGTTTATCTGCCAGCCCAAGGGGCCCAGCATTTT. This translates into CSVYLPAQGAQHF. This chain joins TRBV29-1 and TRBJ1-5, with a weak D call TRBD1 (5 bases). The CDR3 covers 13 residues. Trimming left V 5 bases short and J 11 bases short, with 19 bases between. Germline values: CDR1 SQVTM, CDR2 ANQGSEA.

The chain combines TRBV3-1 with TRBJ2-7; D is ambiguous. Trimming left V 1 base short and J 6 bases short, with 13 bases between. CDR1 is LGHDT and CDR2 is YNNKEL in the germline V gene (reference sequence). CDR3 length: 14 residues. The CDR3 is CASSQAPLLPEQYF. CDR3 nucleotides: TGTGCCAGCAGCCAAGCCCCTCTCCTTCCCGAGCAGTACTTC.

This chain joins TRBV6-5 and TRBJ1-2, with D possibly TRBD1 on 5 matching bases. The germline V gene encodes CDR1 MNHEY and CDR2 SVGAGI. The CDR3 has 14 amino acids. Trimming left V 2 bases short and J 3 bases short, with 10 bases between. CDR3 residues: CASSYSGGDYGYTF. CDR3 nucleotides: TGTGCCAGCAGTTACAGCGGGGGAGACTATGGCTACACCTTC.

The V and J genes are TRBV10-3 and TRBJ2-2; 10 nucleotides align to TRBD2. V shed 0 bases and J 6 bases; nucleotides not matched to a gene: 10. The CDR3 is 18 residues long. Germline CDR1 ENHRY, CDR2 SYGVKD. DNA of the CDR3: TGTGCCATCAGTGAGTCGAAGGGAAGACTAGCGGGTTCCGGGGAGCTGTTTTTT. This sequence encodes CAISESKGRLAGSGELFF.

The J gene is TRBJ2-5, the V gene TRBV20-1; 7 nucleotides match TRBD1. This CDR3 has 12 amino acids. V was pared by 6 bases and J by 5 bases, with 6 bases of the junction left unmatched. Per the germline V gene, CDR1 is DFQATT and CDR2 is SNEGSKA (reference sequence). The CDR3 DNA sequence: TGCAGTGCCCCCCGACAGGGTGAGACCCAGTACTTC. It translates to CSAPRQGETQYF.

CDR3 in amino acids: CASGLDRTSVSTTGELFF. For the CDR3, the DNA is TGTGCTAGTGGTTTGGATAGGACTAGCGTATCAACCACCGGGGAGCTGTTTTTT. The chain recombines TRBV12-5 with TRBJ2-2, with TRBD2 matching 9 bases. CDR1 and CDR2 from the germline V gene are LGHNT and FRNRAP. V lost 1 base to trimming and J lost 4 bases; unmatched junction nucleotides: 10. The CDR3 has 18 residues.

The V gene is TRBV5-1, the J gene TRBJ2-1; TRBD1 aligns across 7 bases. CDR1 is SGHRS and CDR2 is YFSETQ in the germline V gene. V shed 0 bases and J 7 bases; nucleotides not matched to a gene: 7. The CDR3 contains 15 residues. CDR3 sequence (DNA): TGCGCCAGCAGCTTGGCCAGGACAGGTTATAATGAGCAGTTCTTC. Translating it yields CASSLARTGYNEQFF. Full variable domain (rest looked up from reference TRBV5-1 and TRBJ2-1): KAGVTQTPRYLIKTRGQQVTLSCSPISGHRSVSWYQQTPGQGLQFLFEYFSETQRNKGNFPGRFSGRQFSNSRSEMNVSTLELGDSALYLCASSLARTGYNEQFFGPGTRLTVL.

The V gene is TRBV29-1, the J gene TRBJ1-4, with no clear D. This CDR3 spans 14 amino acids. V was pared by 8 bases and J by 2 bases, with 15 bases between. Germline CDR1 SQVTM, CDR2 ANQGSEA. CDR3 sequence reads: CSTKGGATNEKLFF. In DNA form, the CDR3 reads TGCAGCACTAAGGGAGGTGCGACTAATGAAAAACTGTTTTTT.

The CDR3 protein is CSARAQRVLDGYTF. The CDR3 nucleotides read TGCAGTGCTAGAGCCCAAAGGGTCCTAGATGGCTACACCTTC. The rearrangement links TRBV20-1 to TRBJ1-2; D is unresolved. Germline CDR1 DFQATT, CDR2 SNEGSKA (reference sequence). This CDR3 has 14 amino acids. Trimming removed 1 base from V and 6 bases from J, with 15 bases in between.

The J gene is TRBJ1-5, the V gene TRBV29-1; D may be TRBD1 (5 bases). Germline CDR1 reads SQVTM; CDR2 reads ANQGSEA. The CDR3 loop spans 13 amino acids. Trimming took 6 bases from V and 5 from J, leaving 14 bases between them. The CDR3 reads CSVCGAGDQPQHF. CDR3 nucleotides: TGCAGCGTGTGCGGGGCTGGCGATCAGCCCCAGCATTTT.

This chain joins TRBV5-1 and TRBJ2-3; 9 positions agree with TRBD1. The V gene's germline CDR1 is SGHRS and CDR2 YFSETQ. This CDR3 spans 15 amino acids. V gave up 2 bases and J gave up 3 bases; unmatched junction bases: 4. The CDR3 bases are TGCGCCAGCAGCTTCGGACAGGGGTTAACAGATACGCAGTATTTT. Translation: CASSFGQGLTDTQYF.

The chain employs TRBV19 and TRBJ1-2; D uncertain. The CDR3 runs 11 residues. Germline lookup yields CDR1 LNHDA and CDR2 SQIVND (reference sequence). Between the trimmed V and J ends, which lost 10 bases and 4 bases, there was a span of 10 bases. DNA of the CDR3: TGTGCCACCACGACGGCCTATGGCTACACCTTC. Translating it yields CATTTAYGYTF.

A single count supports this clonotype. The chain carries TRBV18 and TRBJ2-7, with 14 bases fitting TRBD2. Germline values: CDR1 KGHSH, CDR2 LQKENI. CDR3 length: 16 amino acids. V trimming: 6 bases; J trimming: 4 bases; junction bases outside the gene matches: 8. The CDR3 coding sequence is TGTGCCAGCTCTAGCCCCGGGACTAGCGGGGGTTACGAGCAGTACTTC. Amino acids: CASSSPGTSGGYEQYF. Variable domain in full (rest from reference TRBV18 and TRBJ2-7): NAGVMQNPRHLVRRRGQEARLRCSPMKGHSHVYWYRQLPEEGLKFMVYLQKENIIDESGMPKERFSAEFPKEGPSILRIQQVVRGDSAAYFCASSSPGTSGGYEQYFGPGTRLTVT.

The chain couples TRBV30 to TRBJ2-5; D might be TRBD1 (6 bases). This CDR3 is built from 15 residues. Germline assignment: CDR1 GTSNPN and CDR2 SVGIG (reference sequence). Trimming pared 4 bases from V and 2 bases from J, leaving 17 bases between. The CDR3, as DNA: TGTGCCTGGACCCAAGATGGACAGACACAAGAGACCCAGTACTTC. It specifies CAWTQDGQTQETQYF.

The V call is TRBV30, the J call TRBJ2-7, with no clear D. V lost 3 bases, J lost 5 bases, and 11 bases lay in between. The V gene's germline CDR1 is GTSNPN and CDR2 SVGIG (reference sequence). This CDR3 has 12 residues. The CDR3 nucleotides read TGTGCCTGGAGCTGGAGTCAAAACGAGCAGTACTTC. Its translation: CAWSWSQNEQYF.

This sequence joins TRBV6-2 or TRBV6-3 and TRBJ2-1; 7 bases match TRBD1. The CDR3 spans 12 residues. The germline V gene encodes CDR1 MNHEY and CDR2 SVGEGT. Trimming removed 4 bases from V and 9 bases from J; junction bases left unmatched: 3. The CDR3: CASSSRTGEQFF. Written as DNA, the CDR3 is TGTGCCAGCAGTTCCCGGACAGGTGAGCAGTTCTTC.

The rearrangement joins TRBV5-1 to TRBJ1-1; 12 bases align to TRBD1. Per the germline V gene, CDR1 is SGHRS and CDR2 is YFSETQ. Trimming removed 1 base from V and 3 bases from J; junction bases left unmatched: 7. This CDR3 spans 17 amino acids. CDR3 amino acids: CASSLILGQGAYTEAFF. CDR3 in DNA: TGCGCCAGCAGCTTGATTTTGGGACAGGGGGCTTACACTGAAGCTTTCTTT.

The chain employs TRBV27 and TRBJ2-2; 9 bases fit TRBD2. V was pared by 2 bases and J by 5 bases, with 6 bases of the junction left unmatched. Looked up from germline, CDR1 is MNHEY and CDR2 is SMNVEV (reference sequence). There are 16 residues in the CDR3. CDR3 amino acids: CASSLAGGPRTGELFF. The CDR3 DNA reads as TGTGCCAGCAGTTTAGCGGGAGGGCCACGGACCGGGGAGCTGTTTTTT.